The next 16 T cell receptor beta chains were all read from a single sample in a study of post-analysis software for immune sequencing data. General observations from the study: The study found TRBV5-6, TRBV5-1 and TRBV20-1 among five or six TRBV segments more frequent in patients than controls.

These receptors' targets are unknown. Each TCR beta cDNA library carried unique molecular identifiers. TCRdb reprocessed the PCR reads via MiXCR and lists one record per CDR3 protein. The table lists roughly 400,000 distinct CDR3 sequences, 30% to 45% of them singletons. The sequencing input was blood. The origin of the receptors is a girl under 10 years old with multiple sclerosis.

This clonotype was counted many times. The V gene is TRBV29-1, the J gene TRBJ2-7, with 7 bases lining up with TRBD1. The CDR3 sequence is 12 residues long. The V gene end was trimmed by 6 bases and the J gene end by 2 bases; junction bases not matched to a gene: 4. CDR1 is SQVTM and CDR2 is ANQGSEA in the germline V gene. This CDR3 reads CSVATGTYEQYF. In DNA, the CDR3 is TGCAGCGTGGCGACAGGGACCTACGAGCAGTACTTC.

The table lists this clonotype with a few counts. This chain links TRBV20-1 with TRBJ1-6, with a weak D call TRBD1 (5 bases). CDR1 is DFQATT, CDR2 SNEGSKA, per germline (reference sequence). This CDR3 is 15 amino acids long. Trimming took off 6 bases at V and 6 bases at J, with 18 bases between the two ends. CDR3 in amino acids: CSAPLAGVSNSPLHF. The CDR3 nucleotides are TGCAGTGCCCCCTTGGCGGGGGTCAGTAATTCACCCCTCCACTTT.

The chain combines TRBV28 with TRBJ1-5; tentatively, D is TRBD1 (6 bases). This CDR3 spans 13 amino acids. Trimming removed 7 bases from V and 4 bases from J, with 11 bases in between. CDR1 and CDR2 (germline): MDHEN, SYDVKM. CDR3 amino acids: CASTIQGNQPQHF. Here the CDR3 DNA reads TGTGCCAGCACCATACAGGGTAATCAGCCCCAGCATTTT.

CDR3 region: CASSKTGPGDTEAFF. In nucleotides, the CDR3 is TGTGCCAGCTCGAAAACGGGCCCAGGGGACACTGAAGCTTTCTTT. The rearrangement uses TRBV18 and TRBJ1-1; maybe TRBD1 (6 bases). With 6 bases removed from V and 3 bases from J, the gap between germline ends came to 17 bases. Germline V gene lookup returns CDR1 KGHSH and CDR2 LQKENI. The CDR3 sequence is 15 residues long.

This clonotype was counted only a few times. This rearrangement joins TRBV7-9 to TRBJ2-1; D is perhaps TRBD1 or TRBD2 (5 bases each). CDR1 and CDR2 from the germline V gene are SEHNR and FQNEAQ (reference sequence). Trimming removed 4 bases at V and 0 bases at J, with 10 bases between. CDR3 size: 15 residues. CDR3 coding DNA: TGTGCCAGCAGCTCGCACGGGGCCTCCTACAATGAGCAGTTCTTC. Its protein product is CASSSHGASYNEQFF.

V usage is TRBV7-9 and J usage is TRBJ1-2, with 8 bases that match TRBD1. There are 14 residues in the CDR3. The V gene end was trimmed by 7 bases and the J gene end by 5 bases; junction bases not matched to a gene: 9. Germline V lookup: CDR1 SEHNR, CDR2 FQNEAQ (reference sequence). CDR3 residues: CASTLGQGIYGYTF. In nucleotides, the CDR3 is TGTGCCAGCACCCTTGGACAGGGAATATATGGCTACACCTTC.

This clonotype has only a few counts. This chain joins TRBV5-1 and TRBJ2-3; 8 nucleotides match TRBD2. In germline, CDR1 is SGHRS, CDR2 YFSETQ. This CDR3 spans 15 amino acids. J was trimmed by 3 bases and V by 5 bases; bases with no gene match: 8. The CDR3 nucleotides read TGCGCCAGCAGGGGGATGACTAGCGATACAGATACGCAGTATTTT. Protein product: CASRGMTSDTDTQYF.

This clonotype came up a few times. The chain recombines TRBV27 with TRBJ2-5; unclear D gene. The V gene lost 6 bases and the J gene lost 5 bases, with 13 bases spanning the gap. This CDR3 contains 13 residues. In germline, CDR1 is MNHEY, CDR2 SMNVEV (reference sequence). Here the CDR3 DNA reads TGTGCCAGCAGCATAGGGTCTCGGGAGACCCAGTACTTC. Encoded protein: CASSIGSRETQYF.

This clonotype has more than one count but fewer than ten. The rearrangement uses TRBV28 and TRBJ2-4; D uncertain. CDR3 length equals 16 residues. The germline V gene encodes CDR1 MDHEN and CDR2 SYDVKM. Trimming cost V 6 bases and J 1 base, with 16 bases left between them. The CDR3 is CASSRRQQFAKNIQYF. The CDR3 nucleotides are TGTGCCAGCAGCCGAAGACAACAGTTCGCCAAAAACATTCAGTACTTC.

There are a few counts of this clonotype. The genes are TRBV20-1 and TRBJ2-3; no clear D. Per germline, CDR1 DFQATT and CDR2 SNEGSKA (reference sequence). The CDR3 length is 14 residues. V was shortened by 5 bases and J by 0 bases, with 12 bases between the two germline ends. The DNA of the CDR3 is TGCAGTGCTGCGGACCAGGCCAGCACAGATACGCAGTATTTT. The encoded protein is CSAADQASTDTQYF.

The chain recombines TRBV18 with TRBJ1-1; 7 bases are shared with TRBD1. Germline V lookup: CDR1 KGHSH, CDR2 LQKENI. V was pared by 0 bases and J by 10 bases, with 5 bases of the junction left unmatched. The CDR3 contains 13 residues. CDR3 protein: CASSPPGAGGAFF. The CDR3 region has the DNA TGTGCCAGCTCACCACCAGGGGCAGGGGGAGCTTTCTTT.

The chain links TRBV29-1 to TRBJ2-7, with D unclear. V lost 4 bases and J lost 0, with 10 bases in between. The CDR3 sequence is 13 residues long. In germline, CDR1 is SQVTM, CDR2 ANQGSEA. Written as DNA, the CDR3 is TGCAGCGTTGTGTATGAGGACTCCTACGAGCAGTACTTC. As protein: CSVVYEDSYEQYF.

The genes are TRBV19 and TRBJ1-4; no reliable D call. CDR3 length: 15 amino acids. Germline CDR1 LNHDA, CDR2 SQIVND (reference sequence). V was trimmed by 6 bases and J by 5 bases, leaving 16 bases between them. CDR3 coding DNA: TGTGCCAGTAGCTTCAGCGGACGGGCGAATGAAAAACTGTTTTTT. It encodes CASSFSGRANEKLFF.

This clonotype came up many times. V and J are TRBV7-7 and TRBJ2-5, with 10 bases that match TRBD1. J gave up 7 bases and V 1 base, and 6 bases lay outside the gene matches. This CDR3 has 15 residues. CDR1 is SSHAT, CDR2 FNYEAQ, per germline (reference sequence). The CDR3: CASSLGGQGSGTQYF. In DNA, the CDR3 is TGTGCCAGCAGCTTAGGGGGACAGGGGAGCGGGACCCAGTACTTC.

The chain carries TRBV5-1 and TRBJ1-2, with D possibly matching TRBD1 (5 bases). The V and J ends lost 0 bases and 7 bases respectively, with 19 bases between them. Looked up from germline, CDR1 is SGHRS and CDR2 is YFSETQ. This CDR3 comprises 16 residues. For the CDR3, the DNA is TGCGCCAGCAGCTTGGTTAGCGGGCAGGGAGTAGGTGGCTACACCTTC. Residues: CASSLVSGQGVGGYTF.

This clonotype was counted between two and nine times. The chain combines TRBV20-1 with TRBJ2-7; 7 bases are shared with TRBD1. This CDR3 spans 14 amino acids. Germline CDR1 DFQATT, CDR2 SNEGSKA (reference sequence). The J segment lost 0 bases and the V segment lost 5 bases, leaving 7 bases of the junction unmatched. CDR3 nucleotides: TGCAGTGCTGCTAGACAGGGCCTCTCCTACGAGCAGTACTTC. This codes for CSAARQGLSYEQYF.